What follows describes a single T cell receptor (beta chain). CDR3 length equals 12 residues. V was pared by 7 bases and J by 4 bases, with 10 bases between. Germline-derived CDR1 and CDR2 are MNHEY and SVGAGI. TCRdb keeps only in-frame clones here, not all; method: immunoSEQ multiplex PCR. This sample carries about 190,000 clones, around 80% of them seen once, and the ten largest clones take about 3%. This specimen belongs to a study of blood T cell repertoires in COVID-19. The receptor comes from a woman aged 80 or over with active or convalescent COVID-19. The chain couples TRBV6-5 to TRBJ1-2; no reliable D call. Sequenced input: peripheral blood. The DNA of the CDR3 is TGTGCCAGCAAAACAGACATCTATGGCTACACCTTC. Translated, it gives CASKTDIYGYTF.